These 9 T cell receptor beta chains came from one sample sequenced in a study of shared clonotypes between healthy human individuals (dated by TCRdb to the early 2020s). Library creation used the immunoSEQ multiplex PCR assay. Drawn from immuneACCESS, this table holds only the in-frame rearrangements with V and J called that TCRdb kept. Clones are partly lost; checked studies trace under half to an unresolved V gene and leave the rest unexplained. The sample profile shows approximately 980,000 clones; over 75% of them were found once. The ten largest make up approximately 1.5% of the sample. The sequenced material came from memory CD4+ T cells sorted from blood. The sample's cell subset or site label is to be understood as: CD45RA-negative fraction. These receptors were collected from a man between 18 and 35 years old in good health.

The chain is built from TRBV10-3 and TRBJ1-1, with D unresolved. Germline loops: CDR1 ENHRY, CDR2 SYGVKD. The CDR3 loop spans 15 amino acids. V was cut by 2 bases and J by 2 bases, with 12 bases left in between. The CDR3 bases are TGTGCCATCAGTGAGAAAGAGAACCTTAACACTGAAGCTTTCTTT. Amino acids: CAISEKENLNTEAFF.

The V gene is TRBV7-6, the J gene TRBJ2-5, with a weak D call TRBD1 (6 bases). This CDR3 spans 12 amino acids. The V and J ends lost 6 bases and 5 bases respectively, with 10 bases between them. Germline CDR1 reads SGHVS; CDR2 reads FNYEAQ. This chain's CDR3 is CASSGQSETQYF. The DNA for the CDR3 is TGTGCCAGCAGTGGACAGTCGGAGACCCAGTACTTC. Using reference TRBV7-6 and TRBJ2-5 for the parts outside the CDR3, the full variable domain is GAGVSQSPRYKVTKRGQDVALRCDPISGHVSLYWYRQALGQGPEFLTYFNYEAQQDKSGLPNDRFSAERPEGSISTLTIQRTEQRDSAMYRCASSGQSETQYFGPGTRLLVL.

This clone was seen once. The chain uses TRBV10-3 and TRBJ2-7; 7 positions agree with TRBD2. The CDR3 length is 12 residues. The germline V gene encodes CDR1 ENHRY and CDR2 SYGVKD. J was trimmed by 7 bases and V by 1 base; bases with no gene match: 1. The CDR3 spells CAISEWEGEQYF. The DNA of the CDR3 is TGTGCCATCAGTGAGTGGGAGGGGGAGCAGTACTTC.

The J gene is TRBJ2-5, the V gene TRBV5-1; 12 nucleotides align to TRBD1. The CDR3 extends over 14 amino acids. Unmatched junction bases numbered 5, after V lost 6 bases and J lost 5 bases. Germline V gene sequence: CDR1 SGHRS, CDR2 YFSETQ. The CDR3 coding sequence is TGCGCCAGCACCGGGACAGGGGGCTTTGAGACCCAGTACTTC. It is translated as CASTGTGGFETQYF.

V and J are TRBV9 and TRBJ2-3, with D perhaps TRBD1 or TRBD2 (5 bases each). The CDR3 totals 16 residues. CDR1 and CDR2 from the germline V gene are SGDLS and YYNGEE. V gave up 4 bases and J gave up 2 bases, with 17 bases separating them. This chain's CDR3 is CASSPGMGDVTDTQYF. In DNA form, the CDR3 reads TGTGCCAGCAGCCCGGGGATGGGGGATGTCACAGATACGCAGTATTTT.

This clone was observed a few times. V and J are TRBV7-2 and TRBJ2-2; tentative D call: TRBD1 (5 bases). The CDR3 is 17 amino acids. The germline gives CDR1 SGHTA, CDR2 FQGNSA. V lost 2 bases and J lost 3, with 16 bases in between. CDR3 nucleotides: TGTGCCAGCAGCTTATCAGGGCAGGAGTTACACACCGGGGAGCTGTTTTTT. Protein sequence: CASSLSGQELHTGELFF.

This clone was counted many times. The CDR3 loop is CASSHGVDGYTF. In DNA, the CDR3 is TGTGCCAGCAGTCATGGGGTGGATGGCTACACCTTC. V usage is TRBV28 and J usage is TRBJ1-2; no clear D gene. The CDR3 extends over 12 amino acids. V lost 5 bases, J lost 6 bases, and 10 bases lay in between. From germline, CDR1 is MDHEN and CDR2 SYDVKM.

The chain recombines TRBV18 with TRBJ2-3; the D gene is possibly TRBD2 (6 bases). Looked up from germline, CDR1 is KGHSH and CDR2 is LQKENI. The CDR3 length is 17 residues. The V end was cut by 0 bases, the J end by 0 bases, with 13 bases between. CDR3 amino acids: CASSPPLAATSTDTQYF. The CDR3 DNA reads TGTGCCAGCTCACCACCACTAGCTGCTACTAGCACAGATACGCAGTATTTT.

The chain employs TRBV9 and TRBJ2-5, with 12 nucleotides matching TRBD1. Losses at the gene ends were 1 base for V and 5 bases for J; bases not matched to a gene: 6. CDR3 size: 16 residues. The V gene's germline CDR1 is SGDLS and CDR2 YYNGEE. The CDR3 DNA is TGTGCCAGCAGCGTATTCCCTGGGACAGGGGGCGAGACCCAGTACTTC. It encodes CASSVFPGTGGETQYF.